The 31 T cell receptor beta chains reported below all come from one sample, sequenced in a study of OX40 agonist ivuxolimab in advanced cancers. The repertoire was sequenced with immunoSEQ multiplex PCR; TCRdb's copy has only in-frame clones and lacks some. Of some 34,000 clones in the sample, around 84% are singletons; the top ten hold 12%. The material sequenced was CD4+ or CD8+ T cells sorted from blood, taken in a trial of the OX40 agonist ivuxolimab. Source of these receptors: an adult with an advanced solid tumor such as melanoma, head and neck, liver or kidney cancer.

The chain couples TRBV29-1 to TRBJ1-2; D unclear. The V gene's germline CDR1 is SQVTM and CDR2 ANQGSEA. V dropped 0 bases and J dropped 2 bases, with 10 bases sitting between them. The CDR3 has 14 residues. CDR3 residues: CSVEDGGRNYGYTF. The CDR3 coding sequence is TGCAGCGTTGAAGATGGCGGCAGAAACTATGGCTACACCTTC. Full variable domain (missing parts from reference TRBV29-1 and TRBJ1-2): SAVISQKPSRDICQRGTSLTIQCQVDSQVTMMFWYRQQPGQSLTLIATANQGSEATYESGFVIDKFPISRPNLTFSTLTVSNMSPEDSSIYLCSVEDGGRNYGYTFGSGTRLTVV.

CDR3 DNA: TGCGCCAGCAGCCAAGATCTAGACCCTAGCACAGATACGCAGTATTTT. Translated: CASSQDLDPSTDTQYF. The chain employs TRBV4-3 and TRBJ2-3; unclear D gene. The ends were cut back, 0 bases at V and 0 bases at J, with 10 bases in the middle. The length of the CDR3 is 16 residues. Germline-derived CDR1 and CDR2 are LGHNA and YSLEER.

The CDR3 DNA reads TGTGCCAGTGGTCATGAGCAGTTCTTC. It specifies CASGHEQFF. This chain connects TRBV6-5 to TRBJ2-1, with unresolved D. The CDR3 has 9 residues. In germline, CDR1 is MNHEY, CDR2 SVGAGI. V lost 9 bases, J lost 8 bases, and 5 bases lay in between.

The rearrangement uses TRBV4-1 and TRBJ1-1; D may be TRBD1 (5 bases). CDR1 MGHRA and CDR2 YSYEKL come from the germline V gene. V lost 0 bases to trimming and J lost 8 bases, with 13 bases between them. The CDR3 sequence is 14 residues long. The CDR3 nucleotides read TGCGCCAGCAGCCAAGAACAGGCGGCACTAGAAGCTTTCTTT. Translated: CASSQEQAALEAFF.

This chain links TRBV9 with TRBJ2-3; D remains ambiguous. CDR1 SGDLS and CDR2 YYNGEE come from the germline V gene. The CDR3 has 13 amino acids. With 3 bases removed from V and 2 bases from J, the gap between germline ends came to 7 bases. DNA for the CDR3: TGTGCCAGCAGCGGCTGGTCCACAGATACGCAGTATTTT. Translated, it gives CASSGWSTDTQYF.

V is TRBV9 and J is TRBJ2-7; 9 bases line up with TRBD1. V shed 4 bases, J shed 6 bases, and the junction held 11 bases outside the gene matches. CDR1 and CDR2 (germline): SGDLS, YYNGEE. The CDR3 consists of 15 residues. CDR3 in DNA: TGTGCCAGCAGCCCCGAGGGACAGGGCCCGGTCGAGCAGTACTTC. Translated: CASSPEGQGPVEQYF.

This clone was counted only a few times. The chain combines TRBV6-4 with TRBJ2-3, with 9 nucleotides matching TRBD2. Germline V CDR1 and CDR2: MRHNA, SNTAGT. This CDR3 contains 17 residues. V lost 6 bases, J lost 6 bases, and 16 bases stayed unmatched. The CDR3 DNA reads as TGTGCCAGCAGCGAAATAGCGGGAGCGGGGCGTCTGGATACGCAGTATTTT. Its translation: CASSEIAGAGRLDTQYF.

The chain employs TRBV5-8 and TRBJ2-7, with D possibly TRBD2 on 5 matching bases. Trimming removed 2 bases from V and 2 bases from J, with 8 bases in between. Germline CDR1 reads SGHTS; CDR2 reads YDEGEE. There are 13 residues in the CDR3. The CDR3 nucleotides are TGTGCCAGCAGCTTAGGAGGCACCTACGAGCAGTACTTC. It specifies CASSLGGTYEQYF.

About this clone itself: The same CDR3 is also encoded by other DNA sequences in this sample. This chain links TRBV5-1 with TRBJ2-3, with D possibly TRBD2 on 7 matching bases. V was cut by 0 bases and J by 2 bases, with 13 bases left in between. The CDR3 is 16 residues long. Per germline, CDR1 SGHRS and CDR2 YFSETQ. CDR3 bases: TGCGCCAGCAGCTTGGAGGGCGGGGGCCTCACAGATACGCAGTATTTT. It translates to CASSLEGGGLTDTQYF.

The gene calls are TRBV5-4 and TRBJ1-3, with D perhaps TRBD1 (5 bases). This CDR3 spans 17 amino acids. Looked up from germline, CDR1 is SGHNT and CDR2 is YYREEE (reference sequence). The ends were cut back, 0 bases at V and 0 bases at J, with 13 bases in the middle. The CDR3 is CASSLAGQGSSGNTIYF. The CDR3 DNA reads TGTGCCAGCAGCTTGGCCGGGCAGGGTAGCTCTGGAAACACCATATATTTT.

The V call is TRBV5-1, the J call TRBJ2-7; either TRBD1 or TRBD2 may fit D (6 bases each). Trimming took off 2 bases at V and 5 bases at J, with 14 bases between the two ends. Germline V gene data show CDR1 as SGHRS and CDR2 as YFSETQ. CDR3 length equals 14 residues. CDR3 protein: CASSLQGGGDEQYF. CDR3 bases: TGCGCCAGCAGCTTACAGGGAGGAGGAGACGAGCAGTACTTC.

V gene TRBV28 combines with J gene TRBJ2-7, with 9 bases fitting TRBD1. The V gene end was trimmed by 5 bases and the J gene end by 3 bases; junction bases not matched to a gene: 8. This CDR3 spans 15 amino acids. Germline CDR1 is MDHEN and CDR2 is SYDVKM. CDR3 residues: CASSPRDRVYYEQYF. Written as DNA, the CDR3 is TGTGCCAGCAGTCCAAGGGACAGGGTGTACTACGAGCAGTACTTC. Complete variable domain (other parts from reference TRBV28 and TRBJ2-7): DVKVTQSSRYLVKRTGEKVFLECVQDMDHENMFWYRQDPGLGLRLIYFSYDVKMKEKGDIPEGYSVSREKKERFSLILESASTNQTSMYLCASSPRDRVYYEQYFGPGTRLTVT.

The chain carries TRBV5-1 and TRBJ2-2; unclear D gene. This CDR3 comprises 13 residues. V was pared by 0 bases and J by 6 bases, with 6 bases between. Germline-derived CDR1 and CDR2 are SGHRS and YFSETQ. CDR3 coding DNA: TGCGCCAGCAGCTTGGCAGCCCCCGGGGAGCTGTTTTTT. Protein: CASSLAAPGELFF.

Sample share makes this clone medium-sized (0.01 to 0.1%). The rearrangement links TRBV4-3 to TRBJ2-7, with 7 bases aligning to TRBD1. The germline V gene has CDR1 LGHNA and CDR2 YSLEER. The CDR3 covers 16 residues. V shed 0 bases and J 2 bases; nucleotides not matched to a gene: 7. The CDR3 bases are TGCGCCAGCAGCCAAGAGCTTTGGGACAGAGCCTACGAGCAGTACTTC. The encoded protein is CASSQELWDRAYEQYF.

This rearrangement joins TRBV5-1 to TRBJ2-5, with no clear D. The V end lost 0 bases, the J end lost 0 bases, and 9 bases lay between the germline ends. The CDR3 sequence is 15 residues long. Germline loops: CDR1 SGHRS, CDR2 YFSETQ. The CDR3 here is CASSLEQLYQETQYF. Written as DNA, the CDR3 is TGCGCCAGCAGCTTGGAACAGCTGTACCAAGAGACCCAGTACTTC.

The CDR3 nucleotides are TGTGCCAGCAGCTTAGGTAGCGGGGGGTATAGCTCCTACAATGAGCAGTTCTTC. This codes for CASSLGSGGYSSYNEQFF. This sequence joins TRBV7-6 and TRBJ2-1, with TRBD2 identical over 10 bases. The CDR3 runs to 18 residues. From germline, CDR1 is SGHVS and CDR2 FNYEAQ. Unmatched junction bases numbered 6, after V lost 1 base and J lost 0 bases.

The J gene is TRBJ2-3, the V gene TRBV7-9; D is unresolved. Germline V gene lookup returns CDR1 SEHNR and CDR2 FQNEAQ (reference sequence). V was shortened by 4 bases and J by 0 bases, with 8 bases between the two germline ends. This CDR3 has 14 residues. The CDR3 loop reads CASSSGPSTDTQYF. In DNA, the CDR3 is TGTGCCAGCAGCTCCGGACCGAGCACAGATACGCAGTATTTT. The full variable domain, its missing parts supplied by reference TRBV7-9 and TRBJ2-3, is DTGVSQNPRHKITKRGQNVTFRCDPISEHNRLYWYRQTLGQGPEFLTYFQNEAQLEKSRLLSDRFSAERPKGSFSTLEIQRTEQGDSAMYLCASSSGPSTDTQYFGPGTRLTVL.

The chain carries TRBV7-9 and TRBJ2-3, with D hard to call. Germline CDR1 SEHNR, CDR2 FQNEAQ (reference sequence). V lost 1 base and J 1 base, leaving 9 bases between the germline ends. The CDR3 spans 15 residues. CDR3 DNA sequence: TGTGCCAGCAGCTTAGTTCAGACTGGCACAGATACGCAGTATTTT. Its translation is CASSLVQTGTDTQYF.

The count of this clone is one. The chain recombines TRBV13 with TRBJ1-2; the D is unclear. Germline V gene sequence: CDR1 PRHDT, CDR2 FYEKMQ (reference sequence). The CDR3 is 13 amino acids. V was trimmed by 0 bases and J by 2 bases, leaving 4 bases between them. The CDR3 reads CASSLGLNYGYTF. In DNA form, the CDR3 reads TGTGCCAGCAGCTTAGGTCTGAACTATGGCTACACCTTC.

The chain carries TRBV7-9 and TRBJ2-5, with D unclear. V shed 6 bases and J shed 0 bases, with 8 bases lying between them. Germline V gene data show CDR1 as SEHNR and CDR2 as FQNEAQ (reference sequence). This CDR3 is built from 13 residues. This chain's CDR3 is CASSQTYQETQYF. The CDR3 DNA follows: TGTGCCAGCAGTCAAACGTACCAAGAGACCCAGTACTTC.

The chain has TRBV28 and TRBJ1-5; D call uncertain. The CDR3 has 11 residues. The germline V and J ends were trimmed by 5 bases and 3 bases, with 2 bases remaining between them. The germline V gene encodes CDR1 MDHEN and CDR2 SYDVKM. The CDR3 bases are TGTGCCAGCAGTGCCAATCAGCCCCAGCATTTT. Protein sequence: CASSANQPQHF.

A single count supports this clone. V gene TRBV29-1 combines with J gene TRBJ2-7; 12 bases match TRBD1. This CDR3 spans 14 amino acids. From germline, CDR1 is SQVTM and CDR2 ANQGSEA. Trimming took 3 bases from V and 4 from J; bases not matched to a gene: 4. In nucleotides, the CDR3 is TGCAGCGTTGACGGGACAGGGGGCGGATACGAGCAGTACTTC. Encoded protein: CSVDGTGGGYEQYF.

The CDR3 DNA reads TGTGCCAGCAGCTTGGTGGCTAGCGGGGGGGCGAGGAATGAGCAGTTCTTC. Its translation: CASSLVASGGARNEQFF. The chain has TRBV5-4 and TRBJ2-1, with 12 bases matching TRBD2. This CDR3 is built from 17 residues. CDR1 SGHNT and CDR2 YYREEE come from the germline V gene (reference sequence). Trimming at V came to 0 bases and at J to 7 bases, leaving 8 bases not matched to a gene.

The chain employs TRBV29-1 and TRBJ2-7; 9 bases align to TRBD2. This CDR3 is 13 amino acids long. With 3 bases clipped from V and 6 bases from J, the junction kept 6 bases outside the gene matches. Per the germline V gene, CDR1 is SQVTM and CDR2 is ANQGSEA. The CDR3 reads CSVDREAGGEQYF. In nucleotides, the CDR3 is TGCAGCGTTGACAGGGAAGCGGGAGGCGAGCAGTACTTC.

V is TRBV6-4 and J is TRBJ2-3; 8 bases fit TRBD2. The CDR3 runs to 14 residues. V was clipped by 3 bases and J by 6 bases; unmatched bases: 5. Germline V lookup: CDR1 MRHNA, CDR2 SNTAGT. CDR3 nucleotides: TGTGCCAGCAGTGAAGCGGGAGATTCGGATACGCAGTATTTT. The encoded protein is CASSEAGDSDTQYF.

Written as DNA, the CDR3 is TGTGCCAGCAGCTGGACAGGGGGGCCGGGGGAGCTGTTTTTT. Amino acids: CASSWTGGPGELFF. This sequence joins TRBV7-6 and TRBJ2-2; 10 nucleotides agree with TRBD1. Germline CDR1 and CDR2: SGHVS and FNYEAQ. CDR3 length: 14 residues. The junction had 4 bases not matched to a gene; V was cut back by 4 bases and J by 8 bases.

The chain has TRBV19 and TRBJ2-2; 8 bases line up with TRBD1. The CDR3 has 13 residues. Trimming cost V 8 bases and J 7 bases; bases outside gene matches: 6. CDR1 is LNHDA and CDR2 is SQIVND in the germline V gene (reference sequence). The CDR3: CASGQGSIGELFF. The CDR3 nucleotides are TGTGCCAGTGGACAGGGTTCAATCGGGGAGCTGTTTTTT.

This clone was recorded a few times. The CDR3 DNA is TGTGCCAGCAGCGTAGGTAGCTCCTACAATGAGCAGTTCTTC. As protein: CASSVGSSYNEQFF. The chain couples TRBV9 to TRBJ2-1; D uncertain. The CDR3 is 14 residues long. Germline CDR1 reads SGDLS; CDR2 reads YYNGEE. The V end was cut by 0 bases, the J end by 0 bases, with 4 bases between.

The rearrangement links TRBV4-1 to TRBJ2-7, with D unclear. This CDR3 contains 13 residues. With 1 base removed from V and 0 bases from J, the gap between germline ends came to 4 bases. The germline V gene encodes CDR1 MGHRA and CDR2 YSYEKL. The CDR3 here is CASSQAGSYEQYF. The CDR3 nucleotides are TGCGCCAGCAGCCAAGCTGGCTCCTACGAGCAGTACTTC.

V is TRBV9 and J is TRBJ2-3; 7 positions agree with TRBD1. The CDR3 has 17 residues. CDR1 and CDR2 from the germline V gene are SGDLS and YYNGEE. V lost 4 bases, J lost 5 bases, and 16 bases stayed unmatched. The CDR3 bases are TGTGCCAGCAGCCCCCACGGGACAGTCTCTGTAGGAGATACGCAGTATTTT. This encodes CASSPHGTVSVGDTQYF.

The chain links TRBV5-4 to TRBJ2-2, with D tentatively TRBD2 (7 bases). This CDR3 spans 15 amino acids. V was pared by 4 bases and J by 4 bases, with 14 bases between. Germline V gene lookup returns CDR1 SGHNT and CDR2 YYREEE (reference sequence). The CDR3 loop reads CASSVAGAPTGELFF. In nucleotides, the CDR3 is TGTGCCAGCAGCGTGGCGGGGGCCCCCACCGGGGAGCTGTTTTTT.